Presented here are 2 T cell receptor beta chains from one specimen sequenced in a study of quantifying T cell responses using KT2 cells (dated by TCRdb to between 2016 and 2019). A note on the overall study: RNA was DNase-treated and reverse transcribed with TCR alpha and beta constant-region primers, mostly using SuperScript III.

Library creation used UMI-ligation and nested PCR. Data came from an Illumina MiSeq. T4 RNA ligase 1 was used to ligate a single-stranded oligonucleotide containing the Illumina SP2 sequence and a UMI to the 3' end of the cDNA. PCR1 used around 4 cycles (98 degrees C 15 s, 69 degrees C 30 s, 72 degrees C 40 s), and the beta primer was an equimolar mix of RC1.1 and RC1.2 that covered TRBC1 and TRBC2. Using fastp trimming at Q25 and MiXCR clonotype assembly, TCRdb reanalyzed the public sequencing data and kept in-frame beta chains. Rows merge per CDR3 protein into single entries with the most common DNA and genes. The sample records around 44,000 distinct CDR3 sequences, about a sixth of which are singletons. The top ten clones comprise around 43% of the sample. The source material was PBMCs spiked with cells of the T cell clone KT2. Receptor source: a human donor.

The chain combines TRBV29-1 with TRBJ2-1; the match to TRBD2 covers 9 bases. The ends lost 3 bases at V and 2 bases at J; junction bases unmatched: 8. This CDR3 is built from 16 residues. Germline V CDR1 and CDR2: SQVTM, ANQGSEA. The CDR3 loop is CSVDSSGGIPYNEQFF. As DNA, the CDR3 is TGCAGCGTTGATTCCAGCGGGGGGATCCCCTACAATGAGCAGTTCTTC.

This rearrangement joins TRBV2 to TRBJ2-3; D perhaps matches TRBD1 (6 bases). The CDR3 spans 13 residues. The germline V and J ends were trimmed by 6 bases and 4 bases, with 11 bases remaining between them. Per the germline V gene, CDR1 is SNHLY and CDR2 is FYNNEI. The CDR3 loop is CASRVQGADTQYF. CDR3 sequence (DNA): TGTGCCAGCAGGGTACAGGGCGCAGATACGCAGTATTTT.